Listed here are 26 T cell receptor beta chains from one sample, sequenced in a study of control samples from healthy donors and cancer patients. Sequencing used immunoSEQ multiplex PCR; TCRdb keeps in-frame clones, though not all of them. This table has about 120,000 clones, 88% appearing once. The material sequenced was blood. All receptors come from a middle-aged man in good health.

This clone was observed a single time. This chain's CDR3 is CATRRPDALFKQFF. CDR3 bases: TGTGCCACCCGGAGACCCGACGCCCTATTTAAGCAGTTCTTC. This rearrangement joins TRBV2 to TRBJ2-1, with D unresolved. CDR1 is SNHLY and CDR2 is FYNNEI in the germline V gene. V shed 10 bases and J shed 11 bases, with 24 bases lying between them. The CDR3 is 14 amino acids.

Only a few counts were recorded for this clone. The chain is built from TRBV7-2 and TRBJ1-2; 9 nucleotides line up with TRBD1. V trimming: 5 bases; J trimming: 8 bases; junction bases outside the gene matches: 6. Germline-derived CDR1 and CDR2 are SGHTA and FQGNSA. The CDR3 runs 13 residues. CDR3 loop: CASSRRDRDGYTF. CDR3 sequence (DNA): TGTGCCAGCAGCCGCCGGGACAGGGACGGCTACACCTTC. Drawing the rest from reference TRBV7-2 and TRBJ1-2, the complete variable domain is GAGVSQSPSNKVTEKGKDVELRCDPISGHTALYWYRQSLGQGLEFLIYFQGNSAPDKSGLPSDRFSAERTGGSVSTLTIQRTQQEDSAVYLCASSRRDRDGYTFGSGTRLTVV.

V is TRBV6-5 and J is TRBJ1-3, with a possible D match to TRBD1 (6 bases). Per the germline V gene, CDR1 is MNHEY and CDR2 is SVGAGI. The CDR3 totals 14 residues. Trimming stripped 4 bases from V and 4 bases from J, with 11 bases between. CDR3 nucleotides: TGTGCCAGCAGTTTACAGGGAGGAGGAAACACCATATATTTT. Its translation: CASSLQGGGNTIYF.

J is TRBJ1-5 and V is TRBV18, with TRBD1 as a possible D gene (5 bases). From germline, CDR1 is KGHSH and CDR2 LQKENI. The CDR3 has 13 residues. Trimming removed 4 bases from V and 6 bases from J, with 10 bases in between. The CDR3 DNA reads as TGTGCCAGCTCACGGGGGGATAGTCAGCCCCAGCATTTT. Residues: CASSRGDSQPQHF.

The V and J genes are TRBV6-5 and TRBJ2-7; TRBD1 matches at 7 bases. The CDR3 extends over 15 amino acids. Unmatched junction bases numbered 7, after V lost 2 bases and J lost 3 bases. CDR1 and CDR2 from the germline V gene are MNHEY and SVGAGI. The CDR3 region is CASSYGEGAVYEQYF. Written as DNA, the CDR3 is TGTGCCAGCAGTTACGGAGAGGGGGCAGTCTACGAGCAGTACTTC.

J is TRBJ1-2 and V is TRBV20-1, with a possible D match to TRBD1 (6 bases). This CDR3 region has 10 residues. Germline CDR1 DFQATT, CDR2 SNEGSKA (reference sequence). V was clipped by 5 bases and J by 7 bases, with 8 bases between them. In DNA form, the CDR3 reads TGCAGTGCTTTCAGGGGTGGCTACACCTTC. Its translation: CSAFRGGYTF.

The chain has TRBV28 and TRBJ1-2; 8 nucleotides agree with TRBD1. V shed 5 bases and J 4 bases; nucleotides not matched to a gene: 15. This CDR3 has 17 residues. Germline-derived CDR1 and CDR2 are MDHEN and SYDVKM. The CDR3 loop reads CASSLLSGQANLYGYTF. The CDR3 DNA reads TGTGCCAGCAGTCTACTCTCGGGACAGGCAAACCTCTATGGCTACACCTTC.

The V call is TRBV29-1, the J call TRBJ1-3; 8 bases fit TRBD1. This CDR3 is 18 amino acids long. V gave up 5 bases and J gave up 3 bases; unmatched junction bases: 18. Germline V CDR1 and CDR2: SQVTM, ANQGSEA. The CDR3 here is CSVPRGSSRGQSGNTIYF. CDR3 DNA sequence: TGCAGCGTTCCCCGGGGTAGTAGCAGGGGGCAAAGTGGAAACACCATATATTTT.

This chain connects TRBV5-1 to TRBJ1-1, with D possibly TRBD1 on 5 matching bases. CDR1 is SGHRS and CDR2 is YFSETQ in the germline V gene. V was pared by 7 bases and J by 1 base, with 14 bases between. The length of the CDR3 is 14 residues. CDR3 nucleotides: TGCGCCAGCCGAGGGTACGGACAGAACACTGAAGCTTTCTTT. Its protein product is CASRGYGQNTEAFF.

The chain is built from TRBV18 and TRBJ2-6; TRBD1 might be the D (6 bases). CDR1 is KGHSH and CDR2 is LQKENI in the germline V gene. Trimming stripped 5 bases from V and 4 bases from J, with 12 bases between. This CDR3 has 15 amino acids. The CDR3, as DNA: TGTGCCAGCTCAGGAACAGGGACAGGGGCCAACGTCCTGACTTTC. It specifies CASSGTGTGANVLTF.

V and J are TRBV14 and TRBJ1-6; D not resolved. CDR1 is SGHDN and CDR2 is FVKESK in the germline V gene. This CDR3 spans 14 amino acids. Trimming cost V 0 bases and J 7 bases, with 7 bases left between them. Written as DNA, the CDR3 is TGTGCCAGCAGCCAAGAGATCAGAAATTCACCCCTCCACTTT. Residues: CASSQEIRNSPLHF.

This clone has more than one count but fewer than ten. The chain recombines TRBV6-5 with TRBJ1-1; D unclear. The length of the CDR3 is 15 residues. The germline V and J ends were trimmed by 0 bases and 1 base, with 9 bases remaining between them. Germline loops: CDR1 MNHEY, CDR2 SVGAGI. The CDR3 nucleotides read TGTGCCAGCAGTTACTCAACAAACCAGAACACTGAAGCTTTCTTT. This translates into CASSYSTNQNTEAFF.

This CDR3 is CASSLTSGANTGELFF. CDR3 bases: TGTGCCAGCAGCTTAACTAGCGGGGCGAACACCGGGGAGCTGTTTTTT. The V call is TRBV7-9, the J call TRBJ2-2; 10 bases are a match to TRBD2. CDR1 SEHNR and CDR2 FQNEAQ come from the germline V gene (reference sequence). The CDR3 has 16 amino acids. V lost 2 bases and J lost 0; bases outside the gene matches: 0.

This clone was counted once. The chain uses TRBV30 and TRBJ1-5; unclear D gene. Deletions cut 1 base from V and 2 bases from J, with 9 bases between. The CDR3 is made up of 14 amino acids. The germline V gene encodes CDR1 GTSNPN and CDR2 SVGIG (reference sequence). In DNA, the CDR3 is TGTGCCTGGAGTGCAGGAATCGGCAATCAGCCCCAGCATTTT. This gives the protein CAWSAGIGNQPQHF.

V is TRBV7-9 and J is TRBJ2-1, with 13 bases lining up with TRBD2. The CDR3 loop spans 16 amino acids. Trimming at V came to 4 bases and at J to 4 bases, leaving 4 bases not matched to a gene. The germline gives CDR1 SEHNR, CDR2 FQNEAQ (reference sequence). The CDR3 sequence: CASSWGTSGKYNEQFF. The CDR3 coding sequence is TGTGCCAGCAGCTGGGGGACTAGCGGGAAGTACAATGAGCAGTTCTTC.

The genes are TRBV19 and TRBJ2-3; 13 positions match TRBD2. Germline CDR1 and CDR2: LNHDA and SQIVND (reference sequence). J gave up 12 bases and V 4 bases, and 7 bases lay outside the gene matches. The CDR3 is 14 amino acids. The CDR3 is CASSKTSGGAEQYF. The CDR3 DNA reads TGTGCCAGTAGTAAAACTAGCGGGGGGGCTGAACAGTATTTT.

This rearrangement joins TRBV7-9 to TRBJ1-1; unclear D gene. Germline assignment: CDR1 SEHNR and CDR2 FQNEAQ (reference sequence). V lost 5 bases, J lost 1 base, and 14 bases lay in between. This CDR3 has 15 residues. CDR3 sequence: CASSPVRDANTEAFF. The CDR3 bases are TGTGCCAGCAGCCCAGTCCGGGATGCGAACACTGAAGCTTTCTTT.

V usage is TRBV6-2 or TRBV6-3 and J usage is TRBJ1-1, with D unresolved. Germline V gene sequence: CDR1 MNHEY, CDR2 SVGEGT. V lost 5 bases to trimming and J lost 3 bases, with 19 bases between them. The CDR3 spans 16 residues. In nucleotides, the CDR3 is TGTGCCAGCAGTACCAGGACTCGCGCTGGGGACACTGAAGCTTTCTTT. Translated: CASSTRTRAGDTEAFF.

CDR3 sequence reads: CASSLEGQGNTIYF. As DNA, the CDR3 is TGCGCCAGCAGCTTGGAGGGACAGGGCAACACCATATATTTT. The V gene is TRBV5-1, the J gene TRBJ1-3; 9 bases are shared with TRBD1. V lost 0 bases and J lost 7; bases outside the gene matches: 2. Germline CDR1 and CDR2: SGHRS and YFSETQ. The CDR3 length is 14 residues. The full variable domain, completed using reference TRBV5-1 and TRBJ1-3, is KAGVTQTPRYLIKTRGQQVTLSCSPISGHRSVSWYQQTPGQGLQFLFEYFSETQRNKGNFPGRFSGRQFSNSRSEMNVSTLELGDSALYLCASSLEGQGNTIYFGEGSWLTVV.

The chain combines TRBV27 with TRBJ2-5, with 11 positions matching TRBD1. Trimming removed 2 bases from V and 5 bases from J; junction bases left unmatched: 4. The CDR3 runs 15 residues. Germline V gene data show CDR1 as MNHEY and CDR2 as SMNVEV (reference sequence). The CDR3: CASSLTGTGGETQYF. Here the CDR3 DNA reads TGTGCCAGCAGTTTAACCGGGACAGGGGGGGAGACCCAGTACTTC.

This clone was seen a handful of times. The genes are TRBV28 and TRBJ1-2; D is unresolved. The CDR3 extends over 13 amino acids. Germline CDR1 MDHEN, CDR2 SYDVKM. Trimming left V 6 bases short and J 8 bases short, with 16 bases between. This CDR3 is CASSSVGGFGYTF. The CDR3 DNA follows: TGTGCCAGCAGCTCCGTAGGAGGGTTCGGCTACACCTTC.

V and J are TRBV13 and TRBJ2-1, with TRBD1 matching over 8 bases. The CDR3 is 13 residues long. V dropped 5 bases and J dropped 14; count of bases not matched to a gene: 11. The germline gives CDR1 PRHDT, CDR2 FYEKMQ (reference sequence). CDR3 protein: CASSAWTGRGEFF. CDR3 DNA: TGTGCCAGCAGCGCGTGGACAGGGCGGGGTGAGTTCTTC.

A single count supports this clone. The rearrangement links TRBV24-1 to TRBJ2-1; tentatively, D is TRBD1 (6 bases). The germline V gene encodes CDR1 KGHDR and CDR2 SFDVKD. CDR3 length: 13 residues. V lost 8 bases to trimming and J lost 8 bases, with 15 bases between them. The CDR3 DNA sequence: TGTGCCACCACCTCCACAGGGATCGATGAGCAGTTCTTC. Translation: CATTSTGIDEQFF.

The chain combines TRBV5-1 with TRBJ1-2; 9 nucleotides align to TRBD1. V trimming: 4 bases; J trimming: 3 bases; junction bases outside the gene matches: 4. CDR3 length equals 14 residues. CDR1 and CDR2 (germline): SGHRS, YFSETQ. This CDR3 is CASSTTGGYYGYTF. CDR3 bases: TGCGCCAGCAGCACGACAGGGGGATACTATGGCTACACCTTC.

The rearrangement links TRBV19 to TRBJ1-1; a weak D match, TRBD1 (5 bases). Trimming removed 3 bases from V and 11 bases from J, with 10 bases in between. CDR3 length: 11 amino acids. Germline V lookup: CDR1 LNHDA, CDR2 SQIVND (reference sequence). CDR3 in amino acids: CASSMGGAAFF. The CDR3, as DNA: TGTGCCAGTAGTATGGGGGGTGCGGCTTTCTTT. The full variable domain, completed using reference TRBV19 and TRBJ1-1, is DGGITQSPKYLFRKEGQNVTLSCEQNLNHDAMYWYRQDPGQGLRLIYYSQIVNDFQKGDIAEGYSVSREKKESFPLTVTSAQKNPTAFYLCASSMGGAAFFGQGTRLTVV.

The rearrangement uses TRBV18 and TRBJ1-3; a weak D match, TRBD1 (5 bases). Per the germline V gene, CDR1 is KGHSH and CDR2 is LQKENI. The CDR3 is 19 amino acids. V gave up 1 base and J gave up 0 bases, with 19 bases separating them. CDR3 residues: CASSPQGIVGTLSGNTIYF. Written as DNA, the CDR3 is TGTGCCAGCTCACCACAGGGGATTGTAGGGACGCTCTCTGGAAACACCATATATTTT.